The 17 T cell receptor beta chains below come from one sample, sequenced in a study of STAT5B mutations in CD4+ large granular lymphocyte leukemia. TCRdb's table, derived via immunoSEQ multiplex PCR, lists solely in-frame clones and lacks some. The sample contains about 31,000 clones, roughly 70% of which appear only once. Input material: CD4+ T cells from blood buffy coats. The receptors come from a human donor in good health.

CDR3 amino acids: CASRRDTDNEQFF. The CDR3 region has the DNA TGTGCCAGCAGACGGGACACAGACAATGAGCAGTTCTTC. V gene TRBV2 combines with J gene TRBJ2-1; a possible D gene is TRBD1 (6 bases). The CDR3 has 13 amino acids. V lost 6 bases and J lost 5, with 11 bases in between. Germline V gene data show CDR1 as SNHLY and CDR2 as FYNNEI.

This sequence joins TRBV7-9 and TRBJ1-4, with D maybe TRBD1 (6 bases). This CDR3 is 16 amino acids long. Germline CDR1 SEHNR, CDR2 FQNEAQ (reference sequence). Trimming took 4 bases from V and 0 from J, leaving 12 bases between them. Here the CDR3 reads CASSSRDTATNEKLFF. CDR3 nucleotide sequence: TGTGCCAGCAGCTCCCGGGACACCGCAACTAATGAAAAACTGTTTTTT.

V gene TRBV29-1 combines with J gene TRBJ1-3, with 10 bases lining up with TRBD1. The CDR3 totals 15 residues. After removal of 4 bases from V and 7 bases from J, the junction contained 10 bases not matched to a gene. Germline V gives CDR1 SQVTM, CDR2 ANQGSEA. Here the CDR3 reads CSVARTTGGMNTIYF. CDR3 sequence (DNA): TGCAGCGTTGCCCGAACGACAGGGGGCATGAACACCATATATTTT. Together with reference TRBV29-1 and TRBJ1-3, the CDR3 gives the full variable domain: SAVISQKPSRDICQRGTSLTIQCQVDSQVTMMFWYRQQPGQSLTLIATANQGSEATYESGFVIDKFPISRPNLTFSTLTVSNMSPEDSSIYLCSVARTTGGMNTIYFGEGSWLTVV.

The chain carries TRBV7-2 and TRBJ2-5, with a weak D call TRBD2 (6 bases). V was shortened by 5 bases and J by 9 bases, with 19 bases between the two germline ends. Germline V gene lookup returns CDR1 SGHTA and CDR2 FQGNSA. The CDR3 sequence is 14 residues long. In DNA, the CDR3 is TGTGCCAGCAGCCCCTACCGGGGGTTTAAGTCCCAGTACTTC. Protein product: CASSPYRGFKSQYF.

This rearrangement joins TRBV11-1 to TRBJ2-6; the D is unclear. Germline CDR1 is SGHAT and CDR2 is FQDESV (reference sequence). Trimming pared 3 bases from V and 2 bases from J, leaving 8 bases between. This CDR3 is built from 15 residues. The CDR3 DNA is TGTGCCAGCAGCTTGGGAAGGACTGGGGCCAACGTCCTGACTTTC. Encoded protein: CASSLGRTGANVLTF.

The sample holds a few counts of this clone. The chain couples TRBV11-3 to TRBJ2-7; 11 bases agree with TRBD2. V shed 5 bases and J 4 bases; nucleotides not matched to a gene: 7. Per germline, CDR1 SGHNT and CDR2 YENEEA. The CDR3 sequence is 15 residues long. The DNA for the CDR3 is TGTGCCAGCAGCCGTCGGCTAGCGGGAGGATACGAGCAGTACTTC. It is translated as CASSRRLAGGYEQYF. Filled out from reference TRBV11-3 and TRBJ2-7, the complete variable domain reads EAGVVQSPRYKIIEKKQPVAFWCNPISGHNTLYWYLQNLGQGPELLIRYENEEAVDDSQLPKDRFSAERLKGVDSTLKIQPAELGDSAVYLCASSRRLAGGYEQYFGPGTRLTVT.

The J gene is TRBJ2-7, the V gene TRBV6-1, with D perhaps being TRBD1 or TRBD2 (5 bases each). This CDR3 contains 17 residues. Trimming left V 3 bases short and J 4 bases short, with 22 bases between. CDR1 MNHNS and CDR2 SASEGT come from the germline V gene. The CDR3 reads CASSDRGRIGTNYEQYF. CDR3 nucleotide sequence: TGTGCCAGCAGTGATCGGGGAAGGATCGGGACGAATTACGAGCAGTACTTC.

This clone was detected only once. The chain links TRBV4-3 to TRBJ2-7, with D possibly being TRBD2 (5 bases). CDR3 size: 14 residues. V was pared by 1 base and J by 0 bases, with 7 bases between. Germline CDR1 reads LGHNA; CDR2 reads YSLEER. CDR3 in DNA: TGCGCCAGCAGCCAAGGGCTAGCCTCCTACGAGCAGTACTTC. This gives the protein CASSQGLASYEQYF.

The chain uses TRBV28 and TRBJ2-1; 10 bases align to TRBD2. V was clipped by 2 bases and J by 5 bases; unmatched bases: 0. The CDR3 contains 14 residues. CDR1 and CDR2 from the germline V gene are MDHEN and SYDVKM. CDR3 sequence: CASSLLAGDNEQFF. The DNA for the CDR3 is TGTGCCAGCAGTTTACTAGCGGGAGACAATGAGCAGTTCTTC.

This clone was found a few times. V and J are TRBV2 and TRBJ1-6; 9 positions match TRBD1. CDR1 and CDR2 (germline): SNHLY, FYNNEI. V was clipped by 4 bases and J by 8 bases; unmatched bases: 6. This CDR3 is built from 15 residues. CDR3 loop: CASSVSGQGDSPLHF. CDR3 sequence (DNA): TGTGCCAGCAGTGTATCGGGACAGGGTGATTCACCCCTCCACTTT.

V is TRBV6-1 and J is TRBJ2-3, with TRBD2 matching over 7 bases. There are 16 residues in the CDR3. Germline V CDR1 and CDR2: MNHNS, SASEGT. Trimming removed 4 bases from V and 8 bases from J; junction bases left unmatched: 15. CDR3 protein: CASSGVLGGGAGTQYF. For the CDR3, the DNA is TGTGCCAGCAGTGGGGTGCTCGGCGGGGGAGCAGGTACGCAGTATTTT.

The rearrangement uses TRBV6-4 and TRBJ1-3, with D possibly being TRBD1 (6 bases). In germline, CDR1 is MRHNA, CDR2 SNTAGT. CDR3 length equals 16 residues. V was trimmed by 4 bases and J by 4 bases, leaving 17 bases between them. The CDR3 DNA is TGTGCCAGCAGTGCCCGACAGGAACCGAGGGGAAACACCATATATTTT. It translates to CASSARQEPRGNTIYF.

J is TRBJ1-3 and V is TRBV7-8, with D possibly matching TRBD1 (6 bases). Germline V gene data show CDR1 as SGHVS and CDR2 as FQNEAQ. Trimming stripped 5 bases from V and 4 bases from J, with 15 bases between. There are 15 residues in the CDR3. The CDR3 DNA sequence: TGTGCCAGCAGCCGGGGGGGCGGGGAGGGAAACACCATATATTTT. Amino acids: CASSRGGGEGNTIYF.

V is TRBV4-2 and J is TRBJ1-2; TRBD1 agrees at 7 bases. V dropped 0 bases and J dropped 7; count of bases not matched to a gene: 5. Germline V gene data show CDR1 as LGHNA and CDR2 as YNFKEQ. The length of the CDR3 is 14 residues. CDR3: CASSQDGDRCGYTF. CDR3 bases: TGTGCCAGCAGCCAAGATGGGGACAGATGTGGCTACACCTTC.

The J gene is TRBJ2-7, the V gene TRBV5-5, with a tentative D call TRBD1 (5 bases). Trimming removed 4 bases at V and 6 bases at J, with 14 bases between. This CDR3 spans 13 amino acids. The germline CDR1 and CDR2 sequences are SGHKS and YYEKEE (reference sequence). The CDR3 DNA reads TGTGCCAGCAGCCAAACAGACAGTAGCGAGCAGTACGTC. Translated, it gives CASSQTDSSEQYV.

J is TRBJ1-1 and V is TRBV6-6; D unclear. Trimming shortened V by 4 bases and J by 5 bases, and 17 bases separated the two germline ends. The CDR3 loop spans 15 amino acids. Germline CDR1 and CDR2: MNHNY and SVGAGI (reference sequence). CDR3: CASSWGGLGGTEAFF. CDR3 nucleotides: TGTGCCAGCAGTTGGGGAGGACTGGGCGGAACTGAAGCTTTCTTT.

V and J are TRBV12-2 and TRBJ1-1. TRBV12-2 is annotated as a pseudogene. The CDR3 has 12 amino acids. The CDR3 loop reads CASSRSPTEAFF. CDR3 DNA sequence: TGTGCCAGCAGCCGAAGTCCCACTGAAGCTTTCTTT.